This TCR beta chain was captured in a study of cytomegalovirus exposure and HLA in healthy donors. This clone was seen only a few times. CDR3 length: 15 amino acids. Trimming took 4 bases from V and 6 from J; bases not matched to a gene: 8. Germline-derived CDR1 and CDR2 are LNHDA and SQIVND (reference sequence). Primers included in the PCR were 60 Vbeta and 13 Jbeta primers. Here immunoSEQ multiplex PCR was the method, and the copy in TCRdb shows in-frame clones only, minus some. The data show over 100,000 clones, approximately 79% seen once. J is TRBJ1-5 and V is TRBV19, with 8 bases lining up with TRBD1. What was sequenced was PBMCs. The origin of this receptor is a man aged 25 to 40 in good health and CMV-seronegative. The DNA for the CDR3 is TGTGCCAGTAGTACTGCGGACAGGGTACGTCAGCCCCAGCATTTT. The encoded protein is CASSTADRVRQPQHF. Looking up the rest from reference TRBV19 and TRBJ1-5 gives the full variable domain: DGGITQSPKYLFRKEGQNVTLSCEQNLNHDAMYWYRQDPGQGLRLIYYSQIVNDFQKGDIAEGYSVSREKKESFPLTVTSAQKNPTAFYLCASSTADRVRQPQHFGDGTRLSIL.